The 12 T cell receptor beta chains below were found in one sample sequenced in a study of T cell responses to AZD1222 COVID-19 vaccine. Method: immunoSEQ multiplex PCR; TCRdb's copy keeps in-frame clones and lacks some. The sample shows around 130,000 clones, over 75% of them seen only once. The sequencing here drew on peripheral blood, taken 28 days after the second AZD1222 dose. These receptors came from an adult who received the AZD1222 COVID-19 vaccine.

V is TRBV28 and J is TRBJ1-1, with TRBD1 matching 9 bases. The CDR3 consists of 15 residues. Germline V gives CDR1 MDHEN, CDR2 SYDVKM. V lost 6 bases and J lost 1; bases outside the gene matches: 6. CDR3 sequence reads: CASRKQGAQNTEAFF. CDR3 in DNA: TGTGCCAGCAGGAAACAGGGGGCCCAGAACACTGAAGCTTTCTTT. Using reference TRBV28 and TRBJ1-1 for the parts outside the CDR3, the full variable domain is DVKVTQSSRYLVKRTGEKVFLECVQDMDHENMFWYRQDPGLGLRLIYFSYDVKMKEKGDIPEGYSVSREKKERFSLILESASTNQTSMYLCASRKQGAQNTEAFFGQGTRLTVV.

The rearrangement links TRBV13 to TRBJ1-1; D gene unclear. The germline V gene has CDR1 PRHDT and CDR2 FYEKMQ (reference sequence). With 5 bases removed from V and 1 base from J, the gap between germline ends came to 8 bases. This CDR3 contains 13 residues. The CDR3 here is CASSLQRNTEAFF. The CDR3 region has the DNA TGTGCCAGCAGCCTACAGAGGAACACTGAAGCTTTCTTT.

This clone was counted a few times. The CDR3 region has the DNA TGTGCCAGCAGCATGGGTGGAGGCTATGGCTACACCTTC. This gives the protein CASSMGGGYGYTF. V gene TRBV6-5 combines with J gene TRBJ1-2; D unresolved. The CDR3 is made up of 13 amino acids. Trimming left V 6 bases short and J 4 bases short, with 12 bases between. The germline CDR1 and CDR2 sequences are MNHEY and SVGAGI.

V gene TRBV15 combines with J gene TRBJ1-4; D perhaps matches TRBD1 (5 bases). Trimming took 1 base from V and 5 from J, leaving 5 bases between them. This CDR3 is built from 13 residues. From germline, CDR1 is LNHNV and CDR2 YYDKDF (reference sequence). The CDR3 region has the DNA TGTGCCACCAGCAGAGGGGGCAATGAAAAACTGTTTTTT. Amino acid sequence: CATSRGGNEKLFF.

The chain has TRBV6-1 and TRBJ1-4, with 7 bases aligning to TRBD1. The germline gives CDR1 MNHNS, CDR2 SASEGT. The CDR3 has 15 amino acids. The J segment lost 8 bases and the V segment lost 1 base, leaving 7 bases of the junction unmatched. Here the CDR3 DNA reads TGTGCCAGCAGTGAAGGAGGGACAGTTAGGGAAAAACTGTTTTTT. Amino acids: CASSEGGTVREKLFF.

The chain combines TRBV6-2 or TRBV6-3 with TRBJ1-4; no clear D gene. CDR1 and CDR2 (germline): MNHEY, SVGEGT. With 5 bases removed from V and 8 bases from J, the gap between germline ends came to 21 bases. The CDR3 has 16 amino acids. CDR3 loop: CASSTGTPNSFEKLFF. The CDR3 DNA reads TGTGCCAGCAGTACCGGAACCCCCAACAGCTTCGAAAAACTGTTTTTT.

The chain joins TRBV9 to TRBJ2-3; perhaps D is TRBD1 or TRBD2 (5 bases each). Per germline, CDR1 SGDLS and CDR2 YYNGEE. The CDR3 is 15 amino acids. Trimming took off 0 bases at V and 1 base at J, with 9 bases between the two ends. This CDR3 reads CASSVGGVGTDTQYF. CDR3 DNA: TGTGCCAGCAGCGTAGGAGGGGTTGGCACAGATACGCAGTATTTT. Full variable domain (missing parts from reference TRBV9 and TRBJ2-3): DSGVTQTPKHLITATGQRVTLRCSPRSGDLSVYWYQQSLDQGLQFLIQYYNGEERAKGNILERFSAQQFPDLHSELNLSSLELGDSALYFCASSVGGVGTDTQYFGPGTRLTVL.

The chain is built from TRBV18 and TRBJ1-5; D is uncertain. The CDR3 is made up of 13 amino acids. Germline CDR1 is KGHSH and CDR2 is LQKENI. Trimming took off 10 bases at V and 2 bases at J, with 12 bases between the two ends. In nucleotides, the CDR3 is TGTGCCACCACCGGAGGAGGCAATCAGCCCCAGCATTTT. Translating gives CATTGGGNQPQHF.

The chain is built from TRBV15 and TRBJ1-5; D not certain. The length of the CDR3 is 13 residues. Trimming stripped 0 bases from V and 11 bases from J, with 11 bases between. CDR1 and CDR2 (germline): LNHNV, YYDKDF (reference sequence). The CDR3 protein is CATSRDTGEAQHF. In DNA form, the CDR3 reads TGTGCCACCAGCAGAGATACCGGGGAGGCCCAGCATTTT.

Written as DNA, the CDR3 is TGTGCCAGCAGCTTCATGGGAGCAGGGTCCGACGAAGCTTTCTTT. Protein product: CASSFMGAGSDEAFF. The chain is built from TRBV5-6 and TRBJ1-1, with a possible D match to TRBD1 (5 bases). The CDR3 extends over 15 amino acids. The V end was cut by 2 bases, the J end by 8 bases, with 19 bases between. Germline V gene data show CDR1 as SGHDT and CDR2 as YYEEEE.

The genes are TRBV5-5 and TRBJ2-1, with TRBD2 identical over 8 bases. J lost 4 bases, V lost 7 bases, and 13 bases had no gene match. This CDR3 spans 16 amino acids. Germline values: CDR1 SGHKS, CDR2 YYEKEE (reference sequence). For the CDR3, the DNA is TGTGCCAGCGGCCCATTATCGGCGGGGGGTTACAATGAGCAGTTCTTC. Amino acid sequence: CASGPLSAGGYNEQFF.

The chain uses TRBV28 and TRBJ1-6; D is unclear. CDR1 and CDR2 (germline): MDHEN, SYDVKM. The CDR3 runs 13 residues. Trimming took 9 bases from V and 2 from J, leaving 8 bases between them. The CDR3 here is CASRPTYNSPLHF. The CDR3 DNA reads TGTGCCAGTAGACCGACCTATAATTCACCCCTCCACTTT.